This record looks at one T cell receptor (beta chain) sequence and its context. Antigen specificity is unknown. This clone may be a read error of a much larger clone one base away. The data were taken from a study of tumor-infiltrating lymphocytes in primary liver carcinoma. Germline DNA was extracted too, while blood RNA derived from unsorted whole blood. From approximately 0.5 ug of total RNA, TCR beta-specific cDNA was reverse-transcribed using a constant-region primer. Nested multiplex PCR, run for three rounds with slightly modified ARM-PCR, yielded TCR beta libraries. For around 11 cycles apiece, the opening two PCR rounds ran with TRBV1-TRBV30 forward primers and a C-beta reverse primer. TCRdb ran MiXCR on the multiplex PCR reads and lists one entry per CDR3 protein. The sample lists fewer than 250,000 distinct CDR3 sequences; roughly 61% were seen once. Germline CDR1 MDHEN, CDR2 SYDVKM. The length of the CDR3 is 11 residues.

General study findings and limits: Bulk unsorted material prevented CD4+ and CD8+ repertoire comparison.

The TCR comes from a woman aged 60-75 years with primary liver carcinoma and hepatitis B virus infection. Sequenced material: peripheral blood. The gene calls are TRBV28 and TRBJ1-5; D call uncertain. The CDR3 bases are TGTGCCAGCAGTTTTCCTCAGCACCAGCATTTT. Amino acid sequence: CASSFPQHQHF.